This T cell receptor (beta chain) came from a study of cytomegalovirus exposure and HLA in healthy donors. Assay used: immunoSEQ multiplex PCR; TCRdb lists only in-frame clones, some missing. The sample contains 68,000 or so clones, 89% of which appear only once. The V gene lost 4 bases and the J gene lost 2 bases, with 29 bases spanning the gap. CDR3 length: 20 amino acids. Study-level findings and limits: Listed as cytomegalovirus-associated were over 150 TCR beta chains.

For this clone: Antigen unknown.

This clonotype was obtained from a woman younger than 35 in good health and CMV-seronegative. Sequencing used PBMCs. This sequence joins TRBV23-1 and TRBJ1-1; D gene unclear. TRBV23-1 carries the ORF label, with uncertain function. The chain's CDR3 is CASSRPAPGTSPPLNTEAFF. The CDR3 coding sequence is TGCGCCAGCAGTCGACCGGCACCGGGAACCTCTCCCCCCCTAAACACTGAAGCTTTCTTT.